This record covers a single T cell receptor (beta chain). This CDR3 spans 16 amino acids. The ends were cut back, 2 bases at V and 0 bases at J, with 11 bases in the middle. From germline, CDR1 is MNHEY and CDR2 SVGAGI. The sample originates from a study of blood T cell repertoires in COVID-19. This table comes from immunoSEQ multiplex PCR, and its TCRdb copy is limited to in-frame clones, with some not included. Among some 250,000 clones listed, more than 75% were seen once. The rearrangement links TRBV6-5 to TRBJ2-1; D may be TRBD2 (6 bases). The sequenced sample consisted of peripheral blood. The receptor was isolated from a woman between 35 and 50 years old who had recovered from COVID-19. The DNA of the CDR3 is TGTGCCAGCAGTTACCGGGACGGGGGCTCCTACAATGAGCAGTTCTTC. Amino acid sequence: CASSYRDGGSYNEQFF.